The T cell receptor beta chain described here comes from a study of T cell changes during pregnancy in multiple sclerosis. The repertoire was sequenced with immunoSEQ multiplex PCR; TCRdb's copy has only in-frame clones and lacks some. The data hold roughly 90,000 clones, with 94% observed a single time. The trim removed 3 bases at V and 10 bases at J, leaving 6 bases unmatched. Per the germline V gene, CDR1 is SGHRS and CDR2 is YFSETQ. The CDR3 covers 14 residues. The chain is built from TRBV5-1 and TRBJ2-1, with TRBD2 identical over 11 bases. This TCR came from a female donor with multiple sclerosis, enrolled in a pregnancy study. Sample: peripheral blood, taken in the third trimester of pregnancy. In nucleotides, the CDR3 is TGCGCCAGCAGCTCCGCAGGACTAGCGGGCGAGCAGTTCTTC. As protein: CASSSAGLAGEQFF.